Listed below are T cell receptor beta chains from one sample, sequenced in a study of T-cell reconstitution after alpha-beta-depleted transplantation in children. One entry per CDR3 protein results from TCRdb running MiXCR on the PCR reads. This table holds tens of thousands of distinct CDR3 sequences, roughly 6% found once. The material sequenced was PBMCs, mostly from graft donor cells, taken 180 days after TCRalphabeta/CD19-depleted stem cell transplant. The receptors stem from a male patient aged 10 to 17 who had a stem cell transplant for acute myeloid leukemia, so the T cells may come from the graft donor. Each CDR3 is given with its conserved first and last residue. The D gene is left open where the match is weak. Only some rows state a clone size, as once, few, many or a class for expanded clones.

D gene	V gene	clone size	J gene	CDR3 protein	CDR3 DNA
-	TRBV14	many	TRBJ2-2	CASGELFF	TGTGCCTCCGGGGAGCTGTTTTTT
-	TRBV7-9	many	TRBJ2-1	CASSLAGGGEQFF	TGTGCCAGCAGCTTAGCGGGGGGCGGAGAGCAGTTCTTC
-	TRBV7-9	once	TRBJ2-7	CASSLSDSAYEQYF	TGTGCCAGCAGCTTATCGGACAGCGCCTACGAGCAGTACTTC
TRBD1	TRBV7-2	many	TRBJ1-1	CASSLVVGQGSNTEAFF	TGTGCCAGCAGCTTAGTAGTGGGACAGGGTTCGAACACTGAAGCTTTCTTT
-	TRBV6-5	-	TRBJ2-5	CASSPEVGRPYF	TGTGCCAGCAGCCCTGAAGTGGGACGGCCGTACTTC
TRBD2	TRBV24-1	many	TRBJ2-1	CATSGTSGSSYNEQFF	TGTGCCACCAGTGGCACTAGCGGGAGTTCCTACAATGAGCAGTTCTTC
-	TRBV20-1	many	TRBJ2-7	CSAKGNYEQYF	TGCAGTGCTAAAGGGAACTACGAGCAGTACTTC
TRBD1	TRBV27	many	TRBJ2-3	CASSLLSTGLLPDTQYF	TGTGCCAGCAGTTTATTATCGACAGGGTTGTTGCCAGATACGCAGTATTTT
-	TRBV18	-	TRBJ1-6	CASSPLRSSTYNSPLHF	TGTGCCAGCTCACCACTGAGGTCTTCGACCTATAATTCACCCCTCCACTTT
TRBD2	TRBV12-3/TRBV12-4	many	TRBJ2-1	CASSPWTSGNNEQFF	TGTGCCAGCAGTCCATGGACTAGCGGAAACAATGAGCAGTTCTTC
-	TRBV28	many	TRBJ1-5	CASSPPGATRRQPQHF	TGTGCCAGCAGTCCCCCGGGGGCCACAAGGAGACAGCCCCAGCATTTT
-	TRBV30	many	TRBJ1-1	CAWSDLRRAFF	TGTGCCTGGAGTGACCTTCGTAGAGCTTTCTTT
TRBD2	TRBV3-1	many	TRBJ2-1	CASSDLGTSGHNEQFF	TGTGCCAGCAGCGACCTTGGGACTAGCGGACACAATGAGCAGTTCTTC
TRBD1	TRBV12-3/TRBV12-4	many	TRBJ1-1	CASREGTANTEAFF	TGTGCCAGCAGAGAGGGGACAGCGAACACTGAAGCTTTCTTT
-	TRBV15	many	TRBJ1-6	CATSRMKDSPLHF	TGTGCCACCAGCAGAATGAAGGATTCACCCCTCCACTTT
TRBD1	TRBV11-2	-	TRBJ1-2	CASSLVPDRDRASGYTF	TGTGCCAGCAGCTTAGTCCCTGACAGGGATCGGGCTTCTGGCTACACCTTC
-	TRBV6-1	-	TRBJ1-5	CASSRNGGLDYSNQPQHF	TGTGCCAGCAGCCGAAACGGAGGGTTAGACTATAGCAATCAGCCCCAGCATTTT
-	TRBV28	many	TRBJ2-7	CASSLMAPYEQYF	TGTGCCAGCAGTTTAATGGCCCCCTACGAGCAGTACTTC
-	TRBV3-1	many	TRBJ1-5	CASSRSGRNQPQHF	TGTGCCAGCAGTCGGTCGGGACGGAATCAGCCCCAGCATTTT
-	TRBV14	many	TRBJ1-4	CASSQDVGSEKLFF	TGTGCCAGCAGCCAAGACGTCGGGAGTGAAAAACTGTTTTTT
TRBD2	TRBV10-3	many	TRBJ2-1	CAISEPGLAGGSSYNEQFF	TGTGCCATCAGTGAACCGGGACTAGCGGGAGGGAGCTCCTACAATGAGCAGTTCTTC
-	TRBV5-4	many	TRBJ2-2	CASSFLADTGELFF	TGTGCCAGCAGCTTCCTAGCCGACACCGGGGAGCTGTTTTTT
TRBD1	TRBV7-9	many	TRBJ1-6	CASSLRTGAGNSPLHF	TGTGCCAGCAGCTTACGAACAGGGGCTGGGAATTCACCCCTCCACTTT
-	TRBV5-1	-	TRBJ2-2	CASSFTLPSGELFF	TGCGCCAGCAGCTTCACGCTGCCCTCCGGGGAGCTGTTTTTT
-	TRBV10-2	many	TRBJ1-2	CASTGSWNYGYTF	TGCGCCAGTACAGGGTCTTGGAACTATGGCTACACCTTC
-	TRBV5-1	many	TRBJ2-6	CASSVVLSGLGGANVLTF	TGCGCCAGCAGCGTCGTCCTTTCAGGGCTAGGTGGGGCCAACGTCCTGACTTTC
-	TRBV4-2	many	TRBJ1-2	CASSQEAGTANYGYTF	TGTGCCAGCAGCCAAGAGGCGGGAACTGCTAACTATGGCTACACCTTC
TRBD2	TRBV5-6	many	TRBJ2-2	CASSPTAGGPSGELFF	TGTGCCAGCAGCCCCACAGCGGGGGGGCCTTCCGGGGAGCTGTTTTTT